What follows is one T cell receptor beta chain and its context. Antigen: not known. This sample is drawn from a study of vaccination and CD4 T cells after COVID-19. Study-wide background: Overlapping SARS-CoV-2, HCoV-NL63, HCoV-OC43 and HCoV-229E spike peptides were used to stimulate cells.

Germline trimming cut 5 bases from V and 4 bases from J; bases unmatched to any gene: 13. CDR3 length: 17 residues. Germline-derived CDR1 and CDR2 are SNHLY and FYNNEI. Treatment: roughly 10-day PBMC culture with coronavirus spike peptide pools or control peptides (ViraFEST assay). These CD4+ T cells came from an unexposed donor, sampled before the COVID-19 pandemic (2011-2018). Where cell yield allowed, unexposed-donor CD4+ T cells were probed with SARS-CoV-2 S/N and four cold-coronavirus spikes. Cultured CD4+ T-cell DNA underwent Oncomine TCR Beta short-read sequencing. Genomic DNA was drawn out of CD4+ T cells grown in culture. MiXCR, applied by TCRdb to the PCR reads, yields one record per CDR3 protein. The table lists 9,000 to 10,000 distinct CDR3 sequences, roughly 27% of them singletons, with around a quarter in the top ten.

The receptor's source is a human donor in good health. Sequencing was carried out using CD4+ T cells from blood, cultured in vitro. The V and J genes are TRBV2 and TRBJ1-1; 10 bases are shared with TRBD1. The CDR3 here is CASSFDRGHGPGTEAFF. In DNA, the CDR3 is TGTGCCAGCAGTTTCGACAGGGGGCACGGTCCCGGCACTGAAGCTTTCTTT.